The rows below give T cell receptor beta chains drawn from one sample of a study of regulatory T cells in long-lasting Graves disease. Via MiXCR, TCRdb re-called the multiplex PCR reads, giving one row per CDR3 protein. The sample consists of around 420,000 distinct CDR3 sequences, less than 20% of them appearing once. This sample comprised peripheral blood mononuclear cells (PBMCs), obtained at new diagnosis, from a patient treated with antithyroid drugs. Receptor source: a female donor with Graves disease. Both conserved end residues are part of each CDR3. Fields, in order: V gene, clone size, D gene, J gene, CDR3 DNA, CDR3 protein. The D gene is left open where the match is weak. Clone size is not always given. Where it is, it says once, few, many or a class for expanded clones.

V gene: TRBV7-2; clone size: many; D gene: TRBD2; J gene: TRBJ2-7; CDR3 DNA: TGTGCCAGCAGCACCGATGGGACTAGCGGATTCCGGTACTTC; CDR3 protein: CASSTDGTSGFRYF
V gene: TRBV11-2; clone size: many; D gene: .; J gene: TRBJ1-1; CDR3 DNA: TGTGCCAGCAGCTTAGAACCGGGGACCGCCTCGGGCGCTTTCTTT; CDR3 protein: CASSLEPGTASGAFF
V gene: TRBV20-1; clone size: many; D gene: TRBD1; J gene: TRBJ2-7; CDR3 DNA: TGCAGCGTTAGCTCGGCACAGGGGAGTGACGAGCAGTACTTC; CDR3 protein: CSVSSAQGSDEQYF
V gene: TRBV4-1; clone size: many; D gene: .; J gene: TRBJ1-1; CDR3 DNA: TGCGCCAGCAGCCAATCCGCTGAAGCTTTCTTT; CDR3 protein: CASSQSAEAFF
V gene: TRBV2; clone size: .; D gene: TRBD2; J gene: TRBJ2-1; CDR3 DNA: TGTGCCAGCAGGTTTCCCGGGACTAGCGGGGGTCTCTACAATGAGCAGTTCTTC; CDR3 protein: CASRFPGTSGGLYNEQFF
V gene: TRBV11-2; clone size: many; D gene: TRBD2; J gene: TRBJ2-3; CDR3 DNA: TGTGCCAGCAGCCCCCGCTATGGAGTAATAGCGGGGGGGCGCACAGATACGCAGTATTTT; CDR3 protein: CASSPRYGVIAGGRTDTQYF
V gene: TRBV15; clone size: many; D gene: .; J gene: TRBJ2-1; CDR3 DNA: TGTGCCACCAGCAGAGATGGGATGACCACCCTTAGCTTCTACAATGAGCAGTTCTTC; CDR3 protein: CATSRDGMTTLSFYNEQFF
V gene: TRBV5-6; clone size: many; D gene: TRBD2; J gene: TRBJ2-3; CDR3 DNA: TGTGCCAGCGAACGCCGGCGGGGGGGAAGCACAGATACGCAGTATTTT; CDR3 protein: CASERRRGGSTDTQYF
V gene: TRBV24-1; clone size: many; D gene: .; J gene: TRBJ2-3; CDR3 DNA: TGTGCCACCAGTGATTGGGGAGGCGATACGCAGTATTTT; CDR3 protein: CATSDWGGDTQYF
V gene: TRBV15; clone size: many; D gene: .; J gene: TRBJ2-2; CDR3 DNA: TGTGCCACCAGCAGTGCGCAAATCACCGGGGAGCTGTTTTTT; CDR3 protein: CATSSAQITGELFF
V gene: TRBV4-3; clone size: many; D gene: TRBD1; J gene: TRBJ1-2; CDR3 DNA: TGCGCCAGCAGCCAACCAGGGGACAGCAGCCCGTATGGCTACACCTTC; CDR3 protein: CASSQPGDSSPYGYTF
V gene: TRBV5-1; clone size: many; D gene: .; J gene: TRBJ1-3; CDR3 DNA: TGCGCCAGCAGCCAGACTTCCGGGACAAATGGAAACACCATATATTTT; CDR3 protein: CASSQTSGTNGNTIYF
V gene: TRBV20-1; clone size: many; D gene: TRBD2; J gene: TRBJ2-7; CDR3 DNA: TGCAGTGCTAGAGATCGCGGGAGACGTGAGCAGTACTTC; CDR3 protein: CSARDRGRREQYF
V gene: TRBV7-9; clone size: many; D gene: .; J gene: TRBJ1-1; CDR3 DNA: TGTGCCAGCGTTGGGACGGATGAGAGAGCTTTCTTT; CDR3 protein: CASVGTDERAFF
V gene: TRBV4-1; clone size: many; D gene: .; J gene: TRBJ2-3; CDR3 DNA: TGCGCCAGCAGCCAACAGGCGGGGAGTCTAGCGAGCACAGATACGCAGTATTTT; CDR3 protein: CASSQQAGSLASTDTQYF
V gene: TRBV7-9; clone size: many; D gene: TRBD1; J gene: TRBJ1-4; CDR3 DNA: TGTGCCAGCAGGGACGGGGACAGGGACGAAAAACTGTTTTTT; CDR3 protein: CASRDGDRDEKLFF
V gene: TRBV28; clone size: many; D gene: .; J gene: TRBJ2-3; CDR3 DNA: TGTGCCAGCAGTTCCGTAAGCCGGAGCACAGATACGCAGTATTTT; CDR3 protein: CASSSVSRSTDTQYF
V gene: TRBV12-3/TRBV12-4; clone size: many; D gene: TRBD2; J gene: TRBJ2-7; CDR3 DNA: TGTGCCAGCAGTCCATCGTCGACCGGGACTAGCGCTCGGTACTTC; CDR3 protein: CASSPSSTGTSARYF
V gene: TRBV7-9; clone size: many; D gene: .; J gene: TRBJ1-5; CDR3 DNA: TGTGCCAGCAGCTTAGCGCGAAACTATAGCAATCAGCCCCAGCATTTT; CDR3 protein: CASSLARNYSNQPQHF
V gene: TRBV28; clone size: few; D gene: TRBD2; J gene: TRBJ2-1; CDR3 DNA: TGTGCCAGCAGTGTTTCCGGGACTAGCGGGTTCGCCAATGAGCAGTTCTTC; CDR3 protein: CASSVSGTSGFANEQFF
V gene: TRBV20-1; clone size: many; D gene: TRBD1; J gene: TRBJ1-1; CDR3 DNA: TGCAGTGCTAGAGATCTAACAGGGGGAAACACTGAAGCTTTCTTT; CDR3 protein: CSARDLTGGNTEAFF
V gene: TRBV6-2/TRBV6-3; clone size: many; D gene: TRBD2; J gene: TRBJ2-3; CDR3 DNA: TGTGCCAGCAGTGAAGCAAGCGGGGGAGGGGCAGATACGCAGTATTTT; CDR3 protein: CASSEASGGGADTQYF
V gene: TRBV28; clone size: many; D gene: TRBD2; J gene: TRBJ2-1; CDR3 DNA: TGTGCCAGCAGTCACAAGACTAGCGGTGACTCCTACAATGAGCAGTTCTTC; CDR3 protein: CASSHKTSGDSYNEQFF
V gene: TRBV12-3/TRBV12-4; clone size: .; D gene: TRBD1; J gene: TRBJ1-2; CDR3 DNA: TGTGCCAGCAGTTACAGGGACAGGGGAAACTATGGCTACACCTTC; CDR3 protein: CASSYRDRGNYGYTF
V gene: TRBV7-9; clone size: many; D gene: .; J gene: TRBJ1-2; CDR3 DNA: TGTGCCAGCAGCTCCGGGGGGGAAGGAAGTGGCTACACCTTC; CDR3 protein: CASSSGGEGSGYTF
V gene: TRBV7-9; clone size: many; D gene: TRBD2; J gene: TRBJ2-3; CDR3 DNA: TGTGCCAGCAGCTTACATAGCGGGAGTCATACGCAGTATTTT; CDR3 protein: CASSLHSGSHTQYF
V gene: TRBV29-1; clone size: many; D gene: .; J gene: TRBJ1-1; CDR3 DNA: TGCAGCGTTGAATCAGGCAGCTTGAACACTGAAGCTTTCTTT; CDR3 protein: CSVESGSLNTEAFF
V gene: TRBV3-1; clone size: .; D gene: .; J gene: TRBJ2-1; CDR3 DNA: TGTGCCAGCAGCCAAGGGTTATGGCCAATTGGCGGTGAGCAGTTCTTC; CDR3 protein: CASSQGLWPIGGEQFF
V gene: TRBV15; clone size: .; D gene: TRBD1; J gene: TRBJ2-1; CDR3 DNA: TGTGCCACCAGCAGATCCAGGGGACAGCCATATAATGAGCAGTTCTTC; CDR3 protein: CATSRSRGQPYNEQFF